This T cell receptor beta chain was captured by sequencing in a study of T-cell memory formation after mild COVID-19. Turning to the study itself: TCR clusters were mostly confined to one donor each.

The CDR3 spans 14 residues. After removal of 2 bases from V and 4 bases from J, the junction contained 4 bases not matched to a gene. The germline V gene has CDR1 GTSNPN and CDR2 SVGIG (reference sequence). This clonotype was seen repeatedly, ten times or more. The antigen is not known. Study-wide results and caveats: Clones contracting day 15 to 85 were balanced CD4/CD8; later expanders leaned CD4+. Among contracting clones, CD4+ were mainly CM/EM and CD8+ enriched in EMRA.

MiXCR was run by TCRdb on the 5' RACE reads, yielding one entry per CDR3 protein. The profile shows about 440,000 distinct CDR3 sequences, around 20% of them singletons. The receptor comes from an adult woman who had mild COVID-19 (a few samples of this study predate the infection). Cell type and time point are not known. The rearrangement uses TRBV30 and TRBJ2-7; TRBD1 matches 11 bases. Sequencing was carried out using PBMCs or a T cell subset sorted from them (not recorded which). The DNA of the CDR3 is TGTGCCTGGAGTACGCGGGACAGGGGGTACGAGCAGTACTTC. Translating gives CAWSTRDRGYEQYF.